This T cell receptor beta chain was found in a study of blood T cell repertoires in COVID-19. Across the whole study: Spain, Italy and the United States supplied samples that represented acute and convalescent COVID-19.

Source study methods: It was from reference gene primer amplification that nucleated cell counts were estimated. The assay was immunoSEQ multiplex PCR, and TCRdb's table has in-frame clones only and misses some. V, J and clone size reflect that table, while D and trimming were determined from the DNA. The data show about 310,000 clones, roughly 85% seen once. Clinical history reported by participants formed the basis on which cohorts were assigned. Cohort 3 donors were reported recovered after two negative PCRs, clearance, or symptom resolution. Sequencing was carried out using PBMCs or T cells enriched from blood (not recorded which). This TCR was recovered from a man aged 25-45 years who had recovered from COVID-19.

The CDR3 loop reads CASSLEGADTEAFF. As DNA, the CDR3 is TGCGCCAGCAGCTTGGAGGGGGCGGACACTGAAGCTTTCTTT. The chain employs TRBV5-1 and TRBJ1-1; 7 bases are a match to TRBD1. Germline trimming cut 0 bases from V and 3 bases from J; bases unmatched to any gene: 2. The CDR3 runs to 14 residues. Germline lookup yields CDR1 SGHRS and CDR2 YFSETQ.